One sample yielded the 18 T cell receptor beta chains listed below, sequenced in a study of T cell clonotyping in hematopoietic cell transplantation. Using immunoSEQ multiplex PCR, the repertoire was profiled, and TCRdb retains in-frame clones only, with some absent. The table lists roughly 9,000 clones, under 85% of them singletons. The sample in question was PBMCs, obtained at the time of graft-versus-host disease after allogeneic stem cell transplant. Receptors originate from a male patient aged 55 to 69 who had an allogeneic stem cell transplant from an unrelated donor, so the T cells may come from the graft donor. Some clones in this sample may be carry-over from other donors' samples.

V is TRBV7-9 and J is TRBJ2-5; D uncertain. Germline V gene data show CDR1 as SEHNR and CDR2 as FQNEAQ (reference sequence). The CDR3 contains 13 residues. V lost 1 base and J 5 bases, leaving 8 bases between the germline ends. CDR3 in DNA: TGTGCCAGCAGCTTAGAGGGTGGGGAGACCCAGTACTTC. Its translation: CASSLEGGETQYF.

The chain links TRBV2 to TRBJ2-7; D is perhaps TRBD2 (6 bases). Trimming shortened V by 6 bases and J by 4 bases, and 19 bases separated the two germline ends. In germline, CDR1 is SNHLY, CDR2 FYNNEI. The CDR3 has 15 residues. CDR3 sequence (DNA): TGTGCCAGCAGGCGGGTTGGGGCGGGGAGATACGAGCAGTACTTC. This sequence encodes CASRRVGAGRYEQYF.

The chain carries TRBV9 and TRBJ2-1; TRBD2 matches at 7 bases. Germline CDR1 reads SGDLS; CDR2 reads YYNGEE. The junction had 3 bases not matched to a gene; V was cut back by 2 bases and J by 1 base. The CDR3 is 15 amino acids. CDR3 protein: CASSVEGLSYNEQFF. CDR3 coding DNA: TGTGCCAGCAGCGTCGAGGGACTATCCTACAATGAGCAGTTCTTC.

This chain links TRBV6-4 with TRBJ2-3, with 7 bases fitting TRBD1. This CDR3 contains 15 residues. In germline, CDR1 is MRHNA, CDR2 SNTAGT. V lost 3 bases, J lost 0 bases, and 3 bases stayed unmatched. The DNA for the CDR3 is TGTGCCAGCAGTGATCAGGGACAGAGCACAGATACGCAGTATTTT. Protein product: CASSDQGQSTDTQYF.

The V gene is TRBV5-6, the J gene TRBJ1-1; D may be TRBD1 (6 bases). Germline values: CDR1 SGHDT, CDR2 YYEEEE. This CDR3 is built from 15 residues. The ends were cut back, 4 bases at V and 5 bases at J, with 18 bases in the middle. In DNA, the CDR3 is TGTGCCAGCAGCACCAAGACAGGTCGGTTGACTGAAGCTTTCTTT. This gives the protein CASSTKTGRLTEAFF.

V gene TRBV4-3 combines with J gene TRBJ2-1, with D possibly matching TRBD1 (6 bases). Trimming stripped 4 bases from V and 1 base from J, with 11 bases between. The CDR3 length is 15 residues. The germline gives CDR1 LGHNA, CDR2 YSLEER. In DNA form, the CDR3 reads TGCGCCAGCAGCCGAGACAGGACTTCCTACAATGAGCAGTTCTTC. It codes for CASSRDRTSYNEQFF.

The rearrangement links TRBV19 to TRBJ1-4; D is possibly TRBD1 (5 bases). Trimming left V 9 bases short and J 6 bases short, with 17 bases between. Germline-derived CDR1 and CDR2 are LNHDA and SQIVND (reference sequence). This CDR3 region has 14 residues. As DNA, the CDR3 is TGTGCCAGCACCTTCGGCCTGGGGGATGAAAAACTGTTTTTT. This gives the protein CASTFGLGDEKLFF.

The genes are TRBV20-1 and TRBJ2-7, with unresolved D. Germline V gene sequence: CDR1 DFQATT, CDR2 SNEGSKA (reference sequence). The CDR3 has 11 residues. The germline V and J ends were trimmed by 4 bases and 5 bases, with 9 bases remaining between them. In DNA, the CDR3 is TGCAGTGCTATCGTTCCTGACGAGCAGTACTTC. Translation: CSAIVPDEQYF.

V gene TRBV7-9 combines with J gene TRBJ2-3, with 11 bases aligning to TRBD2. V dropped 0 bases and J dropped 3; count of bases not matched to a gene: 5. The germline V gene has CDR1 SEHNR and CDR2 FQNEAQ (reference sequence). There are 17 residues in the CDR3. The CDR3 DNA follows: TGTGCCAGCAGCTTAGCACACCTAGCGGGGGGAACAGATACGCAGTATTTT. It is translated as CASSLAHLAGGTDTQYF.

V and J are TRBV11-2 and TRBJ1-4; 8 nucleotides agree with TRBD1. The ends lost 5 bases at V and 7 bases at J; junction bases unmatched: 6. The CDR3 runs 14 residues. CDR1 is SGHAT, CDR2 FQNNGV, per germline. The CDR3 region has the DNA TGTGCCAGCAGCACGGGACAGGTGATTGAAAAACTGTTTTTT. Amino acids: CASSTGQVIEKLFF. Combining the CDR3 with reference TRBV11-2 and TRBJ1-4 gives the whole variable domain EAGVAQSPRYKIIEKRQSVAFWCNPISGHATLYWYQQILGQGPKLLIQFQNNGVVDDSQLPKDRFSAERLKGVDSTLKIQPAKLEDSAVYLCASSTGQVIEKLFFGSGTQLSVL.

The gene calls are TRBV5-4 and TRBJ1-6, with D possibly being TRBD1 (6 bases). The germline V gene encodes CDR1 SGHNT and CDR2 YYREEE (reference sequence). V lost 9 bases and J lost 7, with 20 bases in between. The CDR3 extends over 15 amino acids. In DNA form, the CDR3 reads TGTGCCACCCATAGCGGAACAGGGCGGAATTCACCCCTCCACTTT. It translates to CATHSGTGRNSPLHF.

The chain links TRBV11-3 to TRBJ1-1; the match to TRBD1 covers 7 bases. The V gene end was trimmed by 5 bases and the J gene end by 2 bases; junction bases not matched to a gene: 5. This CDR3 comprises 14 residues. In germline, CDR1 is SGHNT, CDR2 YENEEA. CDR3 protein: CASSPGQANTEAFF. The DNA of the CDR3 is TGTGCCAGCAGCCCCGGACAGGCTAACACTGAAGCTTTCTTT.

This clone was picked up one time. This chain links TRBV19 with TRBJ1-5; weak D call: TRBD1 (5 bases). The CDR3 is made up of 16 amino acids. Germline-derived CDR1 and CDR2 are LNHDA and SQIVND (reference sequence). V was pared by 7 bases and J by 3 bases, with 19 bases between. This chain's CDR3 is CASNVGPGIFNQPQHF. CDR3 coding DNA: TGTGCCAGTAACGTGGGACCCGGAATATTCAATCAGCCCCAGCATTTT.

The genes are TRBV11-2 and TRBJ2-1; unclear D gene. CDR1 and CDR2 from the germline V gene are SGHAT and FQNNGV. Trimming removed 3 bases from V and 10 bases from J, with 7 bases in between. The length of the CDR3 is 11 residues. This CDR3 reads CASSLLREQFF. CDR3 in DNA: TGTGCCAGCAGCTTGTTGCGGGAGCAGTTCTTC.

The chain is built from TRBV7-6 and TRBJ2-5, with D perhaps TRBD1 (5 bases). In germline, CDR1 is SGHVS, CDR2 FNYEAQ. The V end was cut by 6 bases, the J end by 0 bases, with 14 bases between. The CDR3 covers 15 residues. In DNA form, the CDR3 reads TGTGCCAGCAGTTTAACTCGACAGTACCAAGAGACCCAGTACTTC. Translation gives CASSLTRQYQETQYF.

The V call is TRBV5-1, the J call TRBJ2-1; no definite D call. Germline V gene data show CDR1 as SGHRS and CDR2 as YFSETQ. The length of the CDR3 is 14 residues. V was shortened by 0 bases and J by 8 bases, with 12 bases between the two germline ends. DNA for the CDR3: TGCGCCAGCAGCTTGGGGGGTTACAACGATGAGCAGTTCTTC. This sequence encodes CASSLGGYNDEQFF.

The rearrangement uses TRBV15 and TRBJ1-5; maybe TRBD1 (5 bases). Germline V gives CDR1 LNHNV, CDR2 YYDKDF (reference sequence). V dropped 5 bases and J dropped 9 bases, with 14 bases sitting between them. The CDR3 loop spans 13 amino acids. The CDR3 DNA sequence: TGTGCCACCAGCGGATCAGGGCGGTGGCCCCAGCATTTT. Residues: CATSGSGRWPQHF.

J is TRBJ2-7 and V is TRBV13; D is possibly TRBD1 (6 bases). Germline CDR1 reads PRHDT; CDR2 reads FYEKMQ (reference sequence). Trimming removed 4 bases at V and 0 bases at J, with 10 bases between. There are 14 residues in the CDR3. The CDR3 DNA follows: TGTGCCAGCAGCTCGACAGGTGCCTCCTACGAGCAGTACTTC. As protein: CASSSTGASYEQYF.